This TCR beta chain was captured in a study of blood T cell repertoires in COVID-19. The overall study: Researchers got acute and convalescent COVID-19 samples from the United States, Italy and Spain. The cDNA or gDNA used as material had been derived from T cells, B-cell-depleted T cells, or PBMCs.

Authors' analysis steps: The assay estimated nucleated cells by amplifying reference gene primers. Profiled with immunoSEQ multiplex PCR; TCRdb holds only in-frame clones, not every one. V, J and clone size were drawn from that table, and D and trimming were deduced from the DNA. The repertoire has approximately 30,000 clones, roughly nine tenths of them found once; the top ten carry under 0.7%. In this sample, this clone turned up once. This TCR was recovered from a woman aged 40 to 50 with active or convalescent COVID-19. Sequenced: peripheral blood.

The CDR3 DNA reads as TGTGCCAGCAGCATACAGGGGAGTACGACCGGGGAGCTGTTTTTT. Translation gives CASSIQGSTTGELFF. This chain joins TRBV7-3 and TRBJ2-2, with 7 nucleotides matching TRBD1. The CDR3 covers 15 residues. Trimming removed 5 bases from V and 5 bases from J; junction bases left unmatched: 8. Germline CDR1 and CDR2: SGHTA and FQGTGA.